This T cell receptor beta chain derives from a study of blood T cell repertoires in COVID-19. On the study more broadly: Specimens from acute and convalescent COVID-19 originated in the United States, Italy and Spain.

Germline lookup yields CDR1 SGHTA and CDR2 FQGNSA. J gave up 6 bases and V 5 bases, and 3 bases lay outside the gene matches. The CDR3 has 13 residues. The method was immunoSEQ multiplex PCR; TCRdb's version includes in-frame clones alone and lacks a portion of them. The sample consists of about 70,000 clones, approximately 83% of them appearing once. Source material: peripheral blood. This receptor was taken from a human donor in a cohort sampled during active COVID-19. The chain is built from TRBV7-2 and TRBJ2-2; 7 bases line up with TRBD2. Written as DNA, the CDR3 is TGTGCCAGCAGCCGGGACTACCCCGGGGAGCTGTTTTTT. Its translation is CASSRDYPGELFF.